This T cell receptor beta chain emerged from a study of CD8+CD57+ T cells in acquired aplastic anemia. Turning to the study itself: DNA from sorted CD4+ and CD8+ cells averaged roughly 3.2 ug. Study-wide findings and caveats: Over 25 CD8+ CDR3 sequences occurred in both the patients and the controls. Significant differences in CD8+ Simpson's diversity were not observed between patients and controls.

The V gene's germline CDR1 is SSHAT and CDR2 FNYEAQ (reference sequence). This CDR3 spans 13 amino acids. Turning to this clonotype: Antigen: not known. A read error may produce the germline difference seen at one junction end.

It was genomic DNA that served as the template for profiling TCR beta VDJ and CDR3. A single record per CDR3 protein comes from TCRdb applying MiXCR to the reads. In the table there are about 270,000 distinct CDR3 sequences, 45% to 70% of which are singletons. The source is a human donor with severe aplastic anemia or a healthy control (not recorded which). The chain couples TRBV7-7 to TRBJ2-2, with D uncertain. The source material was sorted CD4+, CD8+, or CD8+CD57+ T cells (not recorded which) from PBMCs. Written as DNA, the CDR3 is TGTGCTAGCAGCTTAGATTACTCCGGGGAGCTGTTTTTT. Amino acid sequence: CASSLDYSGELFF. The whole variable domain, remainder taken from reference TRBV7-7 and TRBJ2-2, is GAGVSQSPRYKVTKRGQDVTLRCDPISSHATLYWYQQALGQGPEFLTYFNYEAQPDKSGLPSDRFSAERPEGSISTLTIQRTEQRDSAMYRCASSLDYSGELFFGEGSRLTVL.